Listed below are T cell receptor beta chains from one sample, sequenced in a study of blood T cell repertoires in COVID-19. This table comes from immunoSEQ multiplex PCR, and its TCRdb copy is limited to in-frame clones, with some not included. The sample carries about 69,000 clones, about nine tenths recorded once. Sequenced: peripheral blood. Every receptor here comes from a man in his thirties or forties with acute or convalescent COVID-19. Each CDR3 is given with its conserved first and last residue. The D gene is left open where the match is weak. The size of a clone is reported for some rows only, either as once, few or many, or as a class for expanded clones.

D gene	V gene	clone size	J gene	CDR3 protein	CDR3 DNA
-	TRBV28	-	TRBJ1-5	CASSYLSQGSQPQHF	TGTGCCAGCAGTTATCTGTCCCAGGGGAGTCAGCCCCAGCATTTT
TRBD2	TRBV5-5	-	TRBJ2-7	CASSLVRLAGTREQYF	TGTGCCAGCAGCTTGGTGAGACTAGCGGGAACGCGCGAGCAGTACTTC
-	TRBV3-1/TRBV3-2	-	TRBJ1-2	CASSQQGSYGYTF	TGTGCCAGCAGCCAACAGGGAAGCTATGGCTACACCTTC
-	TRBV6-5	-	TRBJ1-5	CASNTGTLSNQPQHF	TGTGCCAGCAATACAGGAACTCTTAGCAATCAGCCCCAGCATTTT
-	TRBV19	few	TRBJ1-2	CASVPWGSSNYGYTF	TGTGCCAGTGTACCATGGGGCAGCTCTAACTATGGCTACACCTTC
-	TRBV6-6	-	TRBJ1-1	CASSQGGDTEAFF	TGTGCCAGCTCCCAGGGCGGGGACACTGAAGCTTTCTTT
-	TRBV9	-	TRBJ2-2	CASSVVSGELFF	TGTGCCAGCAGCGTAGTTTCGGGGGAGCTGTTTTTT
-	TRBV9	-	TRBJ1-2	CASSTQGGRVDGYTF	TGTGCCAGCAGCACCCAGGGAGGCAGGGTAGATGGCTACACCTTC
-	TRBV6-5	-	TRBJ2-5	CASSSLGIIGETQYF	TGTGCCAGCAGTTCCTTAGGTATCATCGGGGAGACCCAGTACTTC
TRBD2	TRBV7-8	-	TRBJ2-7	CASSSRLAGTYEQYF	TGTGCCAGCAGCTCGCGCCTAGCGGGGACCTACGAGCAGTACTTC
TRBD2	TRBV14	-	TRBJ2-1	CASSPRGDNEQFF	TGTGCCAGCAGCCCACGGGGGGACAATGAGCAGTTCTTC
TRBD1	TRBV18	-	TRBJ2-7	CASSSAPRGQSIKQYF	TGTGCCAGCTCAAGCGCCCCGAGGGGACAGTCCATAAAGCAGTACTTC
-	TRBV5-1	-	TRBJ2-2	CASTSSPPGLQNTGELFF	TGCGCCAGCACCTCTAGTCCTCCGGGACTGCAGAACACCGGGGAGCTGTTTTTT
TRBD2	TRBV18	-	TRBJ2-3	CASSPIAGVGDTQYF	TGTGCCAGCTCACCAATAGCGGGAGTTGGGGATACGCAGTATTTT
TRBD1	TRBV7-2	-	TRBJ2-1	CASSLDLPGGYNEQFF	TGTGCCAGCAGCTTAGATCTGCCAGGGGGCTACAATGAGCAGTTCTTC
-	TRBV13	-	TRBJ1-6	CASSFYRERRSPLHF	TGTGCCAGCAGCTTCTACAGGGAGAGAAGATCACCCCTCCACTTT
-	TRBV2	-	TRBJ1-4	CASSDTTTNEKLFF	TGTGCCAGCAGTGACACAACAACTAATGAAAAACTGTTTTTT
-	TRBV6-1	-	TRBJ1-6	CASSIGQNNSPLHF	TGTGCCAGCAGTATTGGACAGAATAATTCACCCCTCCACTTT
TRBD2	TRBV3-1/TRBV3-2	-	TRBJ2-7	CASGSGRHFKQYF	TGTGCCAGCGGTAGCGGGAGGCATTTCAAGCAGTACTTC
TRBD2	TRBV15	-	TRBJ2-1	CATSRLPGLAGGLINNEQFF	TGTGCCACCAGCAGACTTCCGGGACTAGCGGGAGGTTTAATCAACAATGAGCAGTTCTTC
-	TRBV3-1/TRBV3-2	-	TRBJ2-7	CASSPTQSLSYEQYF	TGTGCCAGCAGCCCGACACAGTCACTTTCCTACGAGCAGTACTTC
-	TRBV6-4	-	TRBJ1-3	CASRGLFSGNTIYF	TGTGCCAGCAGGGGACTATTCTCTGGAAACACCATATATTTT
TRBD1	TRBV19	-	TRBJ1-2	CASSGPPGQGSGYTF	TGTGCCAGTAGTGGGCCCCCGGGACAGGGTTCTGGCTACACCTTC
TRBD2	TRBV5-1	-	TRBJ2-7	CASSWTSGTYEQYF	TGCGCCAGCAGCTGGACTAGCGGCACCTACGAGCAGTACTTC
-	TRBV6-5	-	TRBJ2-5	CASSYLSVGETQYF	TGTGCCAGCAGTTACCTTTCGGTTGGAGAGACCCAGTACTTC
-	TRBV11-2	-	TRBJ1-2	CASSLEPGRPSYGYTF	TGTGCCAGCAGCTTAGAACCCGGGAGACCGTCGTATGGCTACACCTTC
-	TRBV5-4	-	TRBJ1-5	CASSAAPRNQPQHF	TGTGCCAGCAGCGCGGCCCCAAGGAATCAGCCCCAGCATTTT
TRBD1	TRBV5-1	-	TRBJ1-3	CASSQQGTGNTIYF	TGCGCCAGCAGCCAACAGGGGACTGGAAACACCATATATTTT
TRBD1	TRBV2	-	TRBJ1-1	CASSPGTGTTAFF	TGTGCCAGCAGCCCCGGGACAGGGACAACAGCTTTCTTT
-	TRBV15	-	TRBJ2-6	CATSRDGVLSGANVLTF	TGTGCCACCAGCAGAGATGGAGTTTTATCCGGGGCCAACGTCCTGACTTTC
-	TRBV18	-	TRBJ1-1	CASSLFGTEAFF	TGTGCCAGCTCACTCTTCGGCACTGAAGCTTTCTTT
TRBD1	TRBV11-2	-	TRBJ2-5	CASSHITGGETQYF	TGTGCCAGCAGCCATATCACAGGGGGCGAGACCCAGTACTTC
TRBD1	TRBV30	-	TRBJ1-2	CACKGQLYGYTF	TGTGCCTGCAAGGGACAGCTCTATGGCTACACCTTC
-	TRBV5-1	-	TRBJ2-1	CASSARVAGANEQFF	TGCGCCAGCAGCGCCCGGGTGGCGGGGGCGAATGAGCAGTTCTTC
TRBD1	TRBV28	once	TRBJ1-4	CASSDRDRGYEKLFF	TGTGCCAGCAGTGACCGGGACAGGGGATATGAAAAACTGTTTTTT
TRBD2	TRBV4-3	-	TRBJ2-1	CASSHVAGTRTYNEQFF	TGCGCCAGCAGCCATGTAGCAGGGACTAGAACTTACAATGAGCAGTTCTTC
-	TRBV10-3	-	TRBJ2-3	CAIRDGSGDTQYF	TGTGCCATCAGGGACGGGAGCGGAGATACGCAGTATTTT
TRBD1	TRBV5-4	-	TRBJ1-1	CASSLGQAAEAFF	TGTGCCAGCAGTCTCGGACAGGCGGCTGAAGCTTTCTTT
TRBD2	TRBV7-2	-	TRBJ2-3	CASSLAGGRHADTQYF	TGTGCCAGCAGCTTAGCGGGCGGGAGACATGCAGATACGCAGTATTTT
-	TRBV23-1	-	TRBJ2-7	CASSPTGTGAYEQYF	TGCGCCAGCAGTCCTACCGGGACGGGAGCCTACGAGCAGTACTTC
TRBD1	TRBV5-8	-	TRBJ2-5	CASSLLRQGPETQYF	TGTGCCAGCAGCTTGCTTCGACAGGGCCCAGAGACCCAGTACTTC
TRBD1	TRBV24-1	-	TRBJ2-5	CATSDPSNRGDETQYF	TGTGCCACCAGTGACCCATCTAACAGGGGTGACGAGACCCAGTACTTC
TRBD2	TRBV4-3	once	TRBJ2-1	CASSQDRSAGGRYEQFF	TGCGCCAGCAGCCAAGATCGGTCGGCGGGAGGAAGGTATGAGCAGTTCTTC
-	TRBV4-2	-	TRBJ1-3	CASSLRREASSSGNTIYF	TGTGCCAGCAGCCTCCGCCGGGAAGCCTCTTCTTCTGGAAACACCATATATTTT
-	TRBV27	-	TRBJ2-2	CASSRTGSGELFF	TGTGCCAGCAGTCGAACAGGGTCCGGGGAGCTGTTTTTT
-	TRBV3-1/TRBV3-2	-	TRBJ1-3	CASSTDSLGNTIYF	TGTGCCAGCAGCACAGACAGCCTTGGAAACACCATATATTTT
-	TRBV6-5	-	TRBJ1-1	CASTSPGNTEAFF	TGTGCCAGCACCAGCCCAGGGAACACTGAAGCTTTCTTT
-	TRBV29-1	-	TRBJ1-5	CSVRMGREDNQPQHF	TGCAGCGTCCGCATGGGAAGGGAGGACAATCAGCCCCAGCATTTT
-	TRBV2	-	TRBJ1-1	CASIIDKNTEAFF	TGTGCCAGCATAATAGATAAGAACACTGAAGCTTTCTTT
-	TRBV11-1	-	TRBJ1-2	CASSRVTSYGYTF	TGTGCCAGCAGCCGAGTTACCTCTTATGGCTACACCTTC
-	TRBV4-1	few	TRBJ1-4	CASSHIGQASNEKLFF	TGCGCCAGCAGCCATATCGGACAAGCCTCTAATGAAAAACTGTTTTTT
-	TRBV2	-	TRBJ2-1	CASRGGEQFF	TGTGCCAGCAGGGGCGGGGAGCAGTTCTTC
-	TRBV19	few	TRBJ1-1	CASSMKGGAGYEAFF	TGTGCCAGTAGTATGAAAGGTGGCGCAGGGTATGAAGCTTTCTTT
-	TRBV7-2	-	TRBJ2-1	CASSLEQGYNEQFF	TGTGCCAGCAGCTTAGAACAGGGATACAATGAGCAGTTCTTC
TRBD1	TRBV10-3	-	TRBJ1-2	CAGRSSDRGLANYGYTF	TGTGCCGGGAGGTCCTCAGACAGGGGGCTGGCTAACTATGGCTACACCTTC
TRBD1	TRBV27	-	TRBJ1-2	CASSVRNRGHGYTF	TGTGCCAGCAGTGTCCGCAACAGGGGCCATGGCTACACCTTC
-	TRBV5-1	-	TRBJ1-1	CASSLVGGVNTEAFF	TGCGCCAGCAGCCTAGTGGGCGGGGTGAACACTGAAGCTTTCTTT
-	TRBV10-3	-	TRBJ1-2	CAITGGGLSKDGYTF	TGTGCCATCACCGGTGGTGGGCTCTCCAAAGATGGCTACACCTTC
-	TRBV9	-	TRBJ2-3	CASSVGHATDTQYF	TGTGCCAGCAGCGTAGGACACGCCACAGATACGCAGTATTTT
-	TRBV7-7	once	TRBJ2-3	CASSLGDTDTQYF	TGTGCTAGCAGCTTGGGAGACACAGATACGCAGTATTTT